This T cell receptor beta chain was documented in a study of CD8+ T cells in alopecia areata. Treatment defined: oral pan-JAK inhibitor, 5-10 mg twice daily. General observations from the study: Scalp clonality dropped significantly under tofacitinib, as did expanded CD8+ top-100 clones.

With regard to this clone: Antigen unknown.

Sequencing templates came from extracted RNA that was reverse transcribed into cDNA. Data came from immunoSEQ multiplex PCR; TCRdb stores just in-frame clones and leaves some out. Of 150,000 or so clones listed, roughly 65% were seen once; the top ten hold more than 0.7%. Per germline, CDR1 SQVTM and CDR2 ANQGSEA. CDR3 length: 12 residues. Trimming pared 8 bases from V and 1 base from J, leaving 10 bases between. The receptor's source is a human donor with alopecia areata. This sequence joins TRBV29-1 and TRBJ2-3; D is perhaps TRBD1 or TRBD2 (6 bases each). Here the sequenced sample was CD4+ T cells sorted from blood, taken at week 4, from a patient treated with tofacitinib. The CDR3 region is CSSGARTDTQYF. The DNA for the CDR3 is TGCAGCTCGGGGGCCCGCACAGATACGCAGTATTTT.